This entry features one TCR beta chain sequence. The sample originates from a study of blood T cell repertoires in COVID-19. Study information: Whether acute or convalescent, the COVID-19 samples came from the United States, Italy and Spain.

In the original analysis: How many nucleated cells were present was estimated from reference gene primer amplification. Assay: immunoSEQ multiplex PCR; the TCRdb copy retains only in-frame clones and omits some. D and trimming were read from the DNA, whereas the V and J calls and clone size are those reported in that table. This table holds roughly 200,000 clones, 85% found once. Source material: PBMCs or T cells enriched from blood (not recorded which). The receptor comes from a man aged 35 to 55 who had recovered from COVID-19.

In DNA, the CDR3 is TGTGCCAGCAGCCATCGACTAGCGGGGTACAATGAGCAGTTCTTC. It codes for CASSHRLAGYNEQFF. V gene TRBV4-2 combines with J gene TRBJ2-1; 11 nucleotides line up with TRBD2. The CDR3 consists of 15 residues. The V gene's germline CDR1 is LGHNA and CDR2 YNFKEQ. After removal of 3 bases from V and 4 bases from J, the junction contained 2 bases not matched to a gene.